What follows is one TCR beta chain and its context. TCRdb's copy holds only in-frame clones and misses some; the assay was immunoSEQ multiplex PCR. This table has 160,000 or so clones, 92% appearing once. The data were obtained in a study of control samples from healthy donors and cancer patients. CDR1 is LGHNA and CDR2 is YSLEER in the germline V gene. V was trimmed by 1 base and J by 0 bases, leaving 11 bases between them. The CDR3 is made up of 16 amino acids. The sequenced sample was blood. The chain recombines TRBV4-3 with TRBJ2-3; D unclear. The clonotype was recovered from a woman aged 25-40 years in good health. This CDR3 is CASSQGPGPSTDTQYF. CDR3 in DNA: TGCGCCAGCAGCCAAGGTCCGGGCCCTAGCACAGATACGCAGTATTTT.